This TCR beta chain was found in a study of blood T cell repertoires in COVID-19. Study-level information: T cells, B-cell-depleted T cells, or PBMCs supplied cDNA or gDNA.

TCRdb's table, derived via immunoSEQ multiplex PCR, lists solely in-frame clones and lacks some. Here the sample spans tens of thousands of clones, 88% being singletons. The specimen was peripheral blood. This sequence originates from a human donor in a cohort sampled during active COVID-19.

CDR3 coding DNA: TGCAGCGCACATACGGCGGACGAGCAGTACTTC. This encodes CSAHTADEQYF. The chain joins TRBV20-1 to TRBJ2-7; D uncertain. There are 11 residues in the CDR3. Germline V gene sequence: CDR1 DFQATT, CDR2 SNEGSKA (reference sequence).